This T cell receptor (beta chain) emerged from a study of blood T cell repertoires in COVID-19. Study overall: Italy, Spain and the United States were the sources of the convalescent and acute COVID-19 samples. T cells, B-cell-depleted T cells, or PBMCs provided the cDNA or gDNA that served as material.

CDR1 and CDR2 (germline): SEHNR, FQNEAQ (reference sequence). The CDR3 is 12 residues long. V was shortened by 5 bases and J by 11 bases, with 13 bases between the two germline ends. Under the authors' procedure: Estimation of nucleated cell counts was performed using reference gene primer amplification. TCRdb keeps only in-frame clones here, not all; method: immunoSEQ multiplex PCR. The V and J calls and clone size were taken over from that table, and D and trimming were inferred from the DNA. Of approximately 210,000 clones detected, approximately 81% appear once; the ten largest clones hold about a fifth.

The V call is TRBV7-9, the J call TRBJ1-5; D call uncertain. The sample was peripheral blood. This receptor was identified in a human donor in a cohort sampled during active COVID-19. Here the CDR3 reads CASSPPGAAQHF. CDR3 DNA sequence: TGTGCCAGCAGCCCCCCTGGAGCAGCCCAGCATTTT.